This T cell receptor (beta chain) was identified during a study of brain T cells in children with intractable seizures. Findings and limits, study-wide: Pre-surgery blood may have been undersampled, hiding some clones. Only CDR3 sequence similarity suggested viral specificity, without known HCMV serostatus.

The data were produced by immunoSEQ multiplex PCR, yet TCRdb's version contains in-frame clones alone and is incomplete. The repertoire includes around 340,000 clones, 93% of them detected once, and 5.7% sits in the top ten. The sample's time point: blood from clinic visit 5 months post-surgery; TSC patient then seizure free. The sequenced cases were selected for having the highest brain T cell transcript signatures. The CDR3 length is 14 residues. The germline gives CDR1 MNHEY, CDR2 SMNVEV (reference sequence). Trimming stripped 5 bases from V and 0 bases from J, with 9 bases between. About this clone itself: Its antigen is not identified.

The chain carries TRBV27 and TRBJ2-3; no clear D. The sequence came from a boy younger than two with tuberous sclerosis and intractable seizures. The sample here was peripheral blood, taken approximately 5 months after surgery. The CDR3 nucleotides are TGTGCCAGCAGTCCCCGCCCTAGCACAGATACGCAGTATTTT. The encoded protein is CASSPRPSTDTQYF.